Following are 20 T cell receptor beta chains from one sample sequenced in a study of cytomegalovirus exposure and HLA in healthy donors. Primers: 60 Vbeta forward and 13 Jbeta reverse. Assay: immunoSEQ multiplex PCR; the TCRdb copy retains only in-frame clones and omits some. This sample contains approximately 50,000 clones. Sequencing was performed on PBMCs. The receptors here all came from a young man in good health and CMV-seropositive.

J is TRBJ2-3 and V is TRBV4-1; 14 bases are a match to TRBD2. Trimming at V came to 3 bases and at J to 1 base, leaving 3 bases not matched to a gene. CDR1 is MGHRA and CDR2 is YSYEKL in the germline V gene. The CDR3 is made up of 17 amino acids. CDR3 nucleotides: TGCGCCAGCAGCCAGCCGACTAGCGGGAGGGGCACAGATACGCAGTATTTT. Translated: CASSQPTSGRGTDTQYF.

This chain links TRBV19 with TRBJ1-4; 8 nucleotides agree with TRBD1. Trimming took 5 bases from V and 8 from J; bases not matched to a gene: 7. Looked up from germline, CDR1 is LNHDA and CDR2 is SQIVND (reference sequence). This CDR3 spans 14 amino acids. The CDR3 DNA reads TGTGCCAGTAGTTCAGGGGGCTCAGAAGAAAAACTGTTTTTT. It is translated as CASSSGGSEEKLFF. The full variable domain, completed using reference TRBV19 and TRBJ1-4, is DGGITQSPKYLFRKEGQNVTLSCEQNLNHDAMYWYRQDPGQGLRLIYYSQIVNDFQKGDIAEGYSVSREKKESFPLTVTSAQKNPTAFYLCASSSGGSEEKLFFGSGTQLSVL.

The chain couples TRBV30 to TRBJ2-7, with 9 positions matching TRBD1. The CDR3 runs to 14 residues. Germline V gene sequence: CDR1 GTSNPN, CDR2 SVGIG (reference sequence). V dropped 7 bases and J dropped 4; count of bases not matched to a gene: 11. The DNA of the CDR3 is TGTGCCTCCTCCCCCCGGGACAGGGCTTACGAGCAGTACTTC. Its translation is CASSPRDRAYEQYF.

The rearrangement links TRBV4-1 to TRBJ2-7; D is possibly TRBD2 (6 bases). The germline gives CDR1 MGHRA, CDR2 YSYEKL. The CDR3 consists of 15 residues. Trimming took 2 bases from V and 5 from J, leaving 16 bases between them. The CDR3 here is CASSQRPSGGDEQYF. The DNA for the CDR3 is TGCGCCAGCAGCCAACGTCCATCCGGCGGGGACGAGCAGTACTTC.

The chain uses TRBV10-3 and TRBJ2-4; the D gene is possibly TRBD1 (5 bases). Germline V gene sequence: CDR1 ENHRY, CDR2 SYGVKD. CDR3 size: 15 residues. V gave up 0 bases and J gave up 3 bases, with 9 bases separating them. The CDR3 spells CAISESGRGKNIQYF. The CDR3 DNA sequence: TGTGCCATCAGTGAGTCGGGTAGGGGCAAAAACATTCAGTACTTC.

The CDR3 reads CASSSDGARNTEAFF. The DNA for the CDR3 is TGTGCCAGCAGCTCCGACGGAGCCAGGAACACTGAAGCTTTCTTT. J is TRBJ1-1 and V is TRBV7-3; D uncertain. This CDR3 has 15 residues. Trimming took off 4 bases at V and 1 base at J, with 13 bases between the two ends. Germline V CDR1 and CDR2: SGHTA, FQGTGA.

J is TRBJ1-1 and V is TRBV9; D not certain. The CDR3 is 15 residues long. Germline V gene data show CDR1 as SGDLS and CDR2 as YYNGEE. The ends were cut back, 2 bases at V and 1 base at J, with 12 bases in the middle. CDR3 amino acids: CASSVVLPGNTEAFF. The CDR3 nucleotides are TGTGCCAGCAGCGTGGTTCTTCCAGGGAACACTGAAGCTTTCTTT.

This chain joins TRBV27 and TRBJ2-7; TRBD2 agrees at 11 bases. Trimming took 5 bases from V and 7 from J; bases not matched to a gene: 10. The CDR3 sequence is 15 residues long. Germline-derived CDR1 and CDR2 are MNHEY and SMNVEV (reference sequence). As DNA, the CDR3 is TGTGCCAGCAGTGCCCAACTAGCGGGAGTGGGAGAGCAGTACTTC. Translation gives CASSAQLAGVGEQYF.

This chain joins TRBV7-9 and TRBJ2-3, with D possibly TRBD1 on 6 matching bases. V was pared by 8 bases and J by 3 bases, with 15 bases between. The germline V gene encodes CDR1 SEHNR and CDR2 FQNEAQ (reference sequence). The CDR3 covers 14 residues. The CDR3 sequence is CASGPGQETDTQYF. The CDR3 region has the DNA TGTGCCAGCGGACCGGGACAAGAAACAGATACGCAGTATTTT.

CDR3 protein: CASSLGTSHSKLFF. CDR3 nucleotide sequence: TGCGCCAGCAGCCTGGGGACTTCCCACAGCAAACTGTTTTTT. The chain is built from TRBV5-1 and TRBJ1-4; D is possibly TRBD1 (5 bases). Between the trimmed V and J ends, which lost 4 bases and 11 bases, there was a span of 18 bases. Looked up from germline, CDR1 is SGHRS and CDR2 is YFSETQ. This CDR3 comprises 14 residues.

The J gene is TRBJ2-1, the V gene TRBV5-1; 10 bases align to TRBD1. The CDR3 consists of 16 residues. Germline V gene data show CDR1 as SGHRS and CDR2 as YFSETQ. Trimming removed 1 base from V and 1 base from J; junction bases left unmatched: 2. CDR3 nucleotides: TGCGCCAGCAGCTTGCTGGGACAGGGGTCCTACAATGAGCAGTTCTTC. Protein product: CASSLLGQGSYNEQFF.

V gene TRBV13 combines with J gene TRBJ2-7; maybe TRBD1 (6 bases). The CDR3 consists of 12 residues. Germline lookup yields CDR1 PRHDT and CDR2 FYEKMQ (reference sequence). Trimming removed 5 bases from V and 5 bases from J, with 10 bases in between. The CDR3 nucleotides are TGTGCCAGCAGCCTCCGGGACAACGAGCAGTACTTC. The encoded protein is CASSLRDNEQYF.

This chain connects TRBV6-5 to TRBJ1-3; unclear D gene. V dropped 5 bases and J dropped 0 bases, with 11 bases sitting between them. This CDR3 has 15 amino acids. Germline CDR1 MNHEY, CDR2 SVGAGI. The CDR3 here is CASSLSGSSGNTIYF. DNA of the CDR3: TGTGCCAGCAGTCTTTCAGGAAGCTCTGGAAACACCATATATTTT.

The chain couples TRBV6-6 to TRBJ1-6; 12 nucleotides align to TRBD1. This CDR3 contains 15 residues. CDR1 is MNHNY and CDR2 is SVGAGI in the germline V gene (reference sequence). V shed 2 bases, J shed 9 bases, and the junction held 2 bases outside the gene matches. The DNA of the CDR3 is TGTGCCAGCAGTTACGGGACAGGGGGCGGTTCACCCCTCCACTTT. Its translation: CASSYGTGGGSPLHF.

The chain links TRBV14 to TRBJ2-7, with 8 bases matching TRBD1. This CDR3 region has 18 residues. V lost 4 bases, J lost 3 bases, and 17 bases stayed unmatched. The V gene's germline CDR1 is SGHDN and CDR2 FVKESK. The CDR3 bases are TGTGCCAGCAGCCCAACCGGGGGCAGGGGGCGCAGAAACTACGAGCAGTACTTC. It yields the protein CASSPTGGRGRRNYEQYF.

The genes are TRBV15 and TRBJ2-7, with 7 positions matching TRBD2. The CDR3 totals 13 residues. With 7 bases clipped from V and 5 bases from J, the junction kept 8 bases outside the gene matches. Germline CDR1 reads LNHNV; CDR2 reads YYDKDF (reference sequence). DNA of the CDR3: TGTGCCACCAAAAACGGGGGGAGGGACGAGCAGTACTTC. Amino acids: CATKNGGRDEQYF.

The chain combines TRBV7-8 with TRBJ2-7; D perhaps matches TRBD2 (6 bases). The CDR3 consists of 16 residues. The V gene lost 5 bases and the J gene lost 3 bases, with 20 bases spanning the gap. Germline lookup yields CDR1 SGHVS and CDR2 FQNEAQ. CDR3 in DNA: TGTGCCAGCAGCACTGCTCGACGAGGGGAGGACTACGAGCAGTACTTC. Amino acids: CASSTARRGEDYEQYF.

J is TRBJ1-4 and V is TRBV5-8, with unresolved D. This CDR3 spans 15 amino acids. Trimming pared 4 bases from V and 0 bases from J, leaving 10 bases between. Germline V CDR1 and CDR2: SGHTS, YDEGEE. The CDR3 is CASSRRLATNEKLFF. The CDR3 bases are TGTGCCAGCAGCCGCAGACTTGCAACTAATGAAAAACTGTTTTTT.

The chain recombines TRBV11-2 with TRBJ1-2; D perhaps matches TRBD1 (5 bases). V lost 4 bases and J 4 bases, leaving 13 bases between the germline ends. Germline V lookup: CDR1 SGHAT, CDR2 FQNNGV. This CDR3 contains 14 residues. The DNA for the CDR3 is TGTGCCAGCAGCTCCGCAGGGCGGATCTATGGCTACACCTTC. Translating it yields CASSSAGRIYGYTF.

The chain combines TRBV25-1 with TRBJ1-1, with D perhaps matching TRBD1 (6 bases). The V and J ends lost 2 bases and 9 bases respectively, with 19 bases between them. CDR1 and CDR2 from the germline V gene are MGHDK and SYGVNS. The CDR3 consists of 15 residues. As DNA, the CDR3 is TGTGCCAGCAGTGAAACCCGGGCTCAGGGGATCAAAGCTTTCTTT. This sequence encodes CASSETRAQGIKAFF.